This TCR beta chain was identified in a study of T cell responses to AZD1222 COVID-19 vaccine. Overall study results and limits: Reports indicate that nearly half of spike-specific TCRs are directed at unmutated variant regions. CD4 TCRs associated with vaccination spanned spike, dominating at 160-218 and 743-854.

On this clone: Antigen unknown.

The assay was immunoSEQ multiplex PCR, and TCRdb's table has in-frame clones only and misses some. The sample lists 90,000 to 120,000 clones, around 91% seen once, with approximately 19% in the top ten. This sequence was found in an adult in good health. The sample here was peripheral blood, taken on day 0 of AZD1222 vaccination.

As DNA, the CDR3 is TGTGCCAGCAGTTTAGCCCGGTCAGTCGAGCAGTACTTC. This translates into CASSLARSVEQYF. The J gene is TRBJ2-7, the V gene TRBV12-3 or TRBV12-4; no firm D call. CDR3 length equals 13 residues. V lost 0 bases, J lost 6 bases, and 9 bases lay in between.